What follows are 31 T cell receptor beta chains derived from one specimen sequenced in a study of blood T cell repertoires in COVID-19. Using immunoSEQ multiplex PCR, the repertoire was profiled, and TCRdb retains in-frame clones only, with some absent. The table has approximately 26,000 clones, about 88% seen once; the top ten hold about 4.9%. The sample was peripheral blood. All receptors derive from a man aged 65 to 79 with active COVID-19.

This clone has just one count. This rearrangement joins TRBV10-3 to TRBJ1-2; 8 positions agree with TRBD1. The CDR3 is made up of 14 amino acids. The germline CDR1 and CDR2 sequences are ENHRY and SYGVKD. After removal of 7 bases from V and 4 bases from J, the junction contained 8 bases not matched to a gene. The DNA for the CDR3 is TGTGCCATCACCGGGAGACAGGGGAGCTATGGCTACACCTTC. Protein product: CAITGRQGSYGYTF.

DNA of the CDR3: TGTGCCAGTAGTATCCCGGGGGCCTACAATGAGCAGTTCTTC. It specifies CASSIPGAYNEQFF. The rearrangement links TRBV19 to TRBJ2-1, with a tentative D call TRBD2 (6 bases). V was shortened by 3 bases and J by 2 bases, with 8 bases between the two germline ends. Germline values: CDR1 LNHDA, CDR2 SQIVND (reference sequence). This CDR3 region has 14 residues.

In this sample, this clone turned up once. The J gene is TRBJ1-2, the V gene TRBV4-1; D remains ambiguous. Germline CDR1 and CDR2: MGHRA and YSYEKL. The CDR3 runs to 15 residues. V was clipped by 0 bases and J by 4 bases, with 12 bases between them. The CDR3 sequence: CASSQDMEGGYGYTF. The CDR3 DNA reads as TGCGCCAGCAGCCAAGACATGGAGGGTGGCTATGGCTACACCTTC.

The V call is TRBV18, the J call TRBJ1-1, with 9 nucleotides matching TRBD1. This CDR3 contains 15 residues. Germline V gene lookup returns CDR1 KGHSH and CDR2 LQKENI. V shed 4 bases, J shed 0 bases, and the junction held 3 bases outside the gene matches. This CDR3 is CASSQDRGMNTEAFF. Here the CDR3 DNA reads TGTGCCAGCTCACAGGACAGGGGAATGAACACTGAAGCTTTCTTT.

The chain employs TRBV27 and TRBJ2-1; 10 nucleotides align to TRBD2. CDR3 length: 17 residues. Germline V gene data show CDR1 as MNHEY and CDR2 as SMNVEV (reference sequence). Losses at the gene ends were 3 bases for V and 7 bases for J; bases not matched to a gene: 12. This CDR3 reads CASSFGKSGGAVNEQFF. In DNA, the CDR3 is TGTGCCAGCAGTTTCGGGAAGAGCGGGGGGGCGGTTAATGAGCAGTTCTTC.

CDR3 sequence: CASRLYGGGLAGNTIYF. The CDR3 bases are TGTGCCAGCAGACTGTATGGGGGGGGCTTAGCTGGAAACACCATATATTTT. The chain links TRBV3-1 (or the pseudogene TRBV3-2) to TRBJ1-3; TRBD1 is a possible D gene (6 bases). This CDR3 comprises 17 residues. Germline-derived CDR1 and CDR2 are LGHDT and YNNKEL (reference sequence). V lost 6 bases, J lost 2 bases, and 20 bases lay in between.

The chain uses TRBV27 and TRBJ1-2; 9 positions agree with TRBD1. The germline gives CDR1 MNHEY, CDR2 SMNVEV (reference sequence). With 8 bases clipped from V and 5 bases from J, the junction kept 9 bases outside the gene matches. The CDR3 covers 14 residues. The CDR3 region is CASHPGQGWYGYTF. CDR3 bases: TGTGCCAGCCACCCTGGACAGGGGTGGTATGGCTACACCTTC.

The chain has TRBV11-3 and TRBJ2-3, with D unresolved. V lost 3 bases, J lost 5 bases, and 12 bases lay in between. Germline V gene sequence: CDR1 SGHNT, CDR2 YENEEA. The CDR3 spans 14 residues. The CDR3 loop reads CASSLGRTQDTQYF. Here the CDR3 DNA reads TGTGCCAGCAGCTTGGGCCGAACACAAGATACGCAGTATTTT.

The genes are TRBV19 and TRBJ1-2; 7 bases fit TRBD1. The CDR3 length is 14 residues. With 9 bases clipped from V and 6 bases from J, the junction kept 13 bases outside the gene matches. From germline, CDR1 is LNHDA and CDR2 SQIVND (reference sequence). The CDR3 here is CASLGGQNGHGYTF. The CDR3 DNA reads TGTGCCAGCCTTGGGGGACAGAATGGTCATGGCTACACCTTC.

The V gene is TRBV6-4, the J gene TRBJ2-2; 9 bases fit TRBD2. The CDR3 extends over 15 amino acids. Germline-derived CDR1 and CDR2 are MRHNA and SNTAGT. The V and J ends lost 0 bases and 5 bases, in that order; junction bases with no gene match: 1. Written as DNA, the CDR3 is TGTGCCAGCAGTGACTCAGCGGGGGGTACCGGGGAGCTGTTTTTT. Protein: CASSDSAGGTGELFF.

The chain couples TRBV5-4 to TRBJ2-2, with 7 positions matching TRBD1. CDR1 is SGHNT and CDR2 is YYREEE in the germline V gene (reference sequence). J lost 0 bases, V lost 7 bases, and 12 bases had no gene match. This CDR3 comprises 17 residues. The CDR3 region is CASRDADRRANTGELFF. The DNA of the CDR3 is TGTGCCAGCCGGGACGCGGACAGGCGAGCGAACACCGGGGAGCTGTTTTTT.

This chain uses TRBV7-6 with TRBJ1-4; 7 bases are shared with TRBD1. Germline V CDR1 and CDR2: SGHVS, FNYEAQ. V trimming: 5 bases; J trimming: 5 bases; junction bases outside the gene matches: 8. There are 15 residues in the CDR3. The CDR3 DNA reads TGTGCCAGCAGCCAACGGGACAGAAGGAATGAAAAACTGTTTTTT. It translates to CASSQRDRRNEKLFF.

The gene calls are TRBV6-5 and TRBJ1-1; D may be TRBD1 (5 bases). CDR1 and CDR2 (germline): MNHEY, SVGAGI. V was shortened by 7 bases and J by 5 bases, with 11 bases between the two germline ends. CDR3 length: 12 residues. CDR3 amino acids: CASTPPGTEAFF. In DNA, the CDR3 is TGTGCCAGCACTCCCCCAGGGACTGAAGCTTTCTTT.

The J gene is TRBJ2-1, the V gene TRBV6-5; TRBD2 agrees at 11 bases. The CDR3 runs to 15 residues. The ends lost 6 bases at V and 5 bases at J; junction bases unmatched: 6. Germline loops: CDR1 MNHEY, CDR2 SVGAGI. DNA for the CDR3: TGTGCCAGCAGCCATAGCGGGGGGGCCCACAATGAGCAGTTCTTC. The encoded protein is CASSHSGGAHNEQFF.

The chain links TRBV29-1 to TRBJ2-5; D unclear. CDR3 length equals 13 residues. Per germline, CDR1 SQVTM and CDR2 ANQGSEA. V was shortened by 1 base and J by 2 bases, with 8 bases between the two germline ends. This CDR3 reads CSVEGSLQETQYF. CDR3 coding DNA: TGCAGCGTTGAAGGCAGTTTACAAGAGACCCAGTACTTC.

In DNA form, the CDR3 reads TGCGCCAGCAGCCTCGGAACTAGCGGGGGGGCCGTAGGGTACGAGCAGTACTTC. Amino acid sequence: CASSLGTSGGAVGYEQYF. The chain has TRBV4-3 and TRBJ2-7, with TRBD2 matching 13 bases. In germline, CDR1 is LGHNA, CDR2 YSLEER. The V segment lost 4 bases and the J segment 4 bases; nucleotides outside the gene matches: 13. CDR3 length equals 18 residues.

This chain uses TRBV9 with TRBJ2-6; D is possibly TRBD1 (6 bases). The germline V gene encodes CDR1 SGDLS and CDR2 YYNGEE. CDR3 length equals 15 residues. Trimming left V 4 bases short and J 1 base short, with 9 bases between. The CDR3 DNA sequence: TGTGCCAGCAGCTTCACAGGGTCTGGGGCCAACGTCCTGACTTTC. Protein product: CASSFTGSGANVLTF. The full variable domain, in which reference TRBV9 and TRBJ2-6 provide the parts outside the CDR3, is DSGVTQTPKHLITATGQRVTLRCSPRSGDLSVYWYQQSLDQGLQFLIQYYNGEERAKGNILERFSAQQFPDLHSELNLSSLELGDSALYFCASSFTGSGANVLTFGAGSRLTVL.

This clone is deemed medium-sized. The chain joins TRBV9 to TRBJ1-1; unclear D gene. The CDR3 is 13 amino acids. Trimming cost V 0 bases and J 1 base, with 4 bases left between them. Germline lookup yields CDR1 SGDLS and CDR2 YYNGEE. In DNA, the CDR3 is TGTGCCAGCAGCGTAGCTTCGAACACTGAAGCTTTCTTT. This codes for CASSVASNTEAFF.

This clone was found once. V and J are TRBV3-1 (or the pseudogene TRBV3-2) and TRBJ1-2; 12 nucleotides agree with TRBD1. The CDR3 sequence is 16 residues long. The V segment lost 5 bases and the J segment 4 bases; nucleotides outside the gene matches: 8. Germline CDR1 is LGHDT and CDR2 is YNNKEL (reference sequence). DNA for the CDR3: TGTGCCAGCAGCAATCGGGACAGGGGGCTCGGCTATGGCTACACCTTC. This codes for CASSNRDRGLGYGYTF.

This chain connects TRBV15 to TRBJ2-2, with D uncertain. This CDR3 contains 13 residues. V lost 1 base to trimming and J lost 7 bases, with 7 bases between them. Germline V gene sequence: CDR1 LNHNV, CDR2 YYDKDF (reference sequence). The CDR3 sequence is CATSRVSYGELFF. The CDR3 DNA sequence: TGTGCCACCAGCAGAGTTTCCTACGGGGAGCTGTTTTTT.

The J gene is TRBJ1-2, the V gene TRBV5-6; D is undetermined. The ends were cut back, 0 bases at V and 1 base at J, with 4 bases in the middle. Germline V lookup: CDR1 SGHDT, CDR2 YYEEEE. The CDR3 extends over 13 amino acids. The CDR3 reads CASSLGHNYGYTF. The CDR3 coding sequence is TGTGCCAGCAGCTTGGGACATAACTATGGCTACACCTTC.

The chain links TRBV6-6 to TRBJ2-5; tentative D call: TRBD1 (6 bases). CDR3 length: 13 amino acids. V was clipped by 5 bases and J by 2 bases, with 9 bases between them. Germline CDR1 reads MNHNY; CDR2 reads SVGAGI (reference sequence). CDR3 residues: CASSRGQQETQYF. CDR3 coding DNA: TGTGCCAGCAGTCGTGGACAGCAAGAGACCCAGTACTTC.

This clone has just a few counts. The J gene is TRBJ2-5, the V gene TRBV3-1 (or the pseudogene TRBV3-2); 9 nucleotides agree with TRBD1. V dropped 3 bases and J dropped 9; count of bases not matched to a gene: 11. The CDR3 totals 15 residues. The germline V gene encodes CDR1 LGHDT and CDR2 YNNKEL (reference sequence). CDR3 sequence: CASSQGDRENHAQYF. The CDR3 DNA follows: TGTGCCAGCAGCCAGGGGGACAGGGAGAATCATGCCCAGTACTTC.

This clone was seen a few times. V usage is TRBV15 and J usage is TRBJ2-2; 8 nucleotides match TRBD1. Germline-derived CDR1 and CDR2 are LNHNV and YYDKDF (reference sequence). V shed 6 bases and J 4 bases; nucleotides not matched to a gene: 4. This CDR3 spans 14 amino acids. CDR3 loop: CATRRQGSTGELFF. The CDR3 coding sequence is TGTGCCACCAGAAGACAGGGGTCCACCGGGGAGCTGTTTTTT.

The chain is built from TRBV2 and TRBJ1-5, with D perhaps TRBD1 (6 bases). Trimming pared 4 bases from V and 2 bases from J, leaving 18 bases between. The CDR3 runs 17 residues. Germline V gene lookup returns CDR1 SNHLY and CDR2 FYNNEI. The CDR3 DNA is TGTGCCAGCAGTGTTAAAGGGGGATCTTTCCGCAATCAGCCCCAGCATTTT. Its translation is CASSVKGGSFRNQPQHF.

The chain links TRBV7-3 to TRBJ2-3, with TRBD2 as a possible D gene (6 bases). V lost 5 bases and J lost 4, with 19 bases in between. Per the germline V gene, CDR1 is SGHTA and CDR2 is FQGTGA. This CDR3 is built from 16 residues. The CDR3 loop reads CASSPGISGTADTQYF. CDR3 DNA: TGTGCCAGCAGCCCGGGAATTAGCGGTACAGCAGATACGCAGTATTTT. The whole variable domain, remainder taken from reference TRBV7-3 and TRBJ2-3, is GAGVSQTPSNKVTEKGKYVELRCDPISGHTALYWYRQSLGQGPEFLIYFQGTGAADDSGLPNDRFFAVRPEGSVSTLKIQRTERGDSAVYLCASSPGISGTADTQYFGPGTRLTVL.

The CDR3 protein is CASSPRDRRETQYF. CDR3 sequence (DNA): TGTGCCAGCAGCCCCCGGGACAGGAGGGAGACCCAGTACTTC. V and J are TRBV7-2 and TRBJ2-5; TRBD1 agrees at 8 bases. After removal of 5 bases from V and 5 bases from J, the junction contained 7 bases not matched to a gene. CDR1 SGHTA and CDR2 FQGNSA come from the germline V gene. This CDR3 contains 14 residues.

This clone was picked up a small number of times. The gene calls are TRBV27 and TRBJ2-7; no clear D gene. The CDR3 runs to 14 residues. Germline values: CDR1 MNHEY, CDR2 SMNVEV (reference sequence). V gave up 3 bases and J gave up 9 bases, with 18 bases separating them. CDR3 loop: CASSLTEAALGQYF. CDR3 DNA: TGTGCCAGCAGTTTGACCGAGGCAGCCCTAGGGCAGTACTTC.

J is TRBJ1-2 and V is TRBV4-3; TRBD1 aligns across 9 bases. CDR1 is LGHNA and CDR2 is YSLEER in the germline V gene. V shed 0 bases and J 6 bases; nucleotides not matched to a gene: 5. The CDR3 consists of 15 residues. The CDR3 nucleotides read TGCGCCAGCAGCCAAGAGGGACAGGGACCCCATGGCTACACCTTC. Its protein product is CASSQEGQGPHGYTF.

This clone was seen only once. V usage is TRBV5-3 and J usage is TRBJ2-7; TRBD2 matches at 16 bases. TRBV5-3 is flagged as an ORF with uncertain function. The J segment lost 3 bases and the V segment lost 3 bases, leaving 6 bases of the junction unmatched. CDR3 length equals 17 residues. Written as DNA, the CDR3 is TGTGCCAGAAGCTGGGGACTAGCGGGGGGGCCGTTCTACGAGCAGTACTTC. As protein: CARSWGLAGGPFYEQYF.

V usage is TRBV11-3 and J usage is TRBJ2-2; weak D call: TRBD2 (5 bases). The V and J ends lost 5 bases and 7 bases respectively, with 14 bases between them. This CDR3 is 14 amino acids long. Looked up from germline, CDR1 is SGHNT and CDR2 is YENEEA. The CDR3 protein is CASSPIGDHGELFF. CDR3 sequence (DNA): TGTGCCAGCAGCCCCATCGGGGATCACGGGGAGCTGTTTTTT.